This T cell receptor beta chain was sequenced during a study of identical twins (dated by TCRdb to the mid-2010s). For the study in its entirety: To test whether fetal clonotypes persist, the study used deep sequencing on TCR alpha and beta repertoires from monozygotic twins, unrelated adults of various ages, and cord blood. To rule out contamination, the twin experiments were replicated at different times with different library preparation protocols.

The CDR3 starts with the cysteine, ends with the phenylalanine, and has 12 residues. Solely the CDR3 DNA is kept, with 36 bases framed from the first base. Looking up the germline V gene (reference sequence) yields CDR1 LGHDT and CDR2 YNNKEL. The germline ends are 9 bases apart after V is trimmed by 6 bases and J by 6 bases. The sample holds a few counts of this clonotype. Its target antigen remains unknown. Per-base quality was not reported, and no clone a single base away is much larger than it. All donors were healthy Caucasians. What the authors observed across the whole study: Compared with coincidental sharing between unrelated individuals, out-of-frame TCR alpha sequences shared between twins showed an excess of sequences with low generation probability. Because the same donors could not be followed over many years, the conclusions depended on cross-sectional statistical analysis. Out-of-frame TCR alpha sharing in monozygotic twins was systematically underestimated by recombination models, whereas sharing between unrelated individuals was in agreement with the recombination models. Zero-insertion analyses could be partly confounded by invariant T cells such as MAIT and iNKT, though diverse VJ usage argued against such confounding for most clonotypes. A weaker excess of twin sharing was found in beta out-of-frame sequences because the signal-to-noise ratio was lowered by fewer shared sequences. Fewer insertions were carried by abundant cord blood beta clonotypes; a weaker similar trend was observed in young adult naive repertoires, while no such trend was observed in memory repertoires.

The protocol used for the library was 5' RACE. The sequencing machine was an Illumina HiSeq 2000. A universal primer binding site was added through template switching, and the final cDNA carried a unique molecular identifier so that TCR cDNA molecules could be counted accurately. First-strand cDNA for TCR alpha and beta chains was synthesized from specific primers in the conserved constant-segment region. To control for contamination, each cDNA library was double barcoded with a SMART-Mk sample barcode plus Illumina barcodes. TruSeq adapter sequences, together with Illumina sample barcodes, were added in two successive PCR steps. The TCR alpha and beta cDNA libraries were sequenced on the Illumina HiSeq platform using custom primers. The authors' analysis ran thus. MiGEC processed the raw reads to extract unique molecular identifiers, while MiXCR was used to determine the CDR3 positions. For each individual, recombination models were inferred using an EM algorithm with the repgenHMM and IGoR tools. The tcR package in R was used for shared clonotype analysis, with sharing normalized by the product of cloneset sizes. To study raw recombination free of thymic and clonal selection effects, out-of-frame nonproductive sequences were analyzed. Clones were called with MiXCR by TCRdb after fastp trimmed the public reads at Q25, and only in-frame beta chains were retained. All rows with the same CDR3 protein become a single entry with the most common DNA and genes. TCRdb, rather than the study authors, made the V and J calls. Here the sample has approximately 1.8 million distinct CDR3 sequences; roughly a third occur a single time. The ten largest clones take up about 0.25% of the sample.

The V and J segments used are TRBV3-1 and TRBJ2-1, with no D gene named confidently. The sample was cord blood. This clonotype was sampled from a newborn girl in good health. The DNA reads TGTGCCAGCAGTATCATAACCAATGAGCAGTTCTTC. Its protein product is CASSIITNEQFF.